This T cell receptor (beta chain) was documented in a study of a mutant IDH1 vaccine in newly diagnosed glioma. Across the study: Males made up about 62% and females about 38% of treated patients, whose mean age was approximately 43 years. Scheduled at week 35, visit V12 preceded visit V13, held at week 47. Receipt of radiotherapy, temozolomide, or both preceded the study, and most received both. General study results and limits: There were vaccine-induced immune responses in approximately 95% of the patients.

About this clone itself: What it recognizes is unknown.

V dropped 4 bases and J dropped 3; count of bases not matched to a gene: 7. In germline, CDR1 is LNHNV, CDR2 YYDKDF (reference sequence). The CDR3 is made up of 15 amino acids. The time point denotes: week 35, safety follow-up. With topical imiquimod, each dose of the vaccine consisted of 300 ug of mutant IDH1 20-mer peptide. Using immunoSEQ multiplex PCR, the repertoire was profiled, and TCRdb retains in-frame clones only, with some absent. The repertoire holds 60,000 or so clones, with 84% as singletons. The receptor was isolated from a man younger than 40 with glioma. V usage is TRBV15 and J usage is TRBJ1-2, with 8 nucleotides matching TRBD1. The source material was PBMCs, sampled from a glioma patient whose treatment included an IDH1 peptide vaccine. This CDR3 reads CATSTPRDRHYGYTF. In DNA form, the CDR3 reads TGTGCCACCAGCACCCCCCGGGACAGGCACTATGGCTACACCTTC.